This entry is about one TCR beta chain. Its cognate antigen is unknown. Cells that were CD45RO-CCR7+CD27+CD95- constituted naive CD8+ T cells. This specimen comes from a study of CXCR3-negative and CXCR3-positive naive CD8 T cells. For the study at large: For each library, about 1.5 +/- 0.3 million TRB reads were obtained, around 140 million in total.

Preparation of TRB cDNA libraries relied on 5' RACE carrying UMI labels. From the 5' RACE reads, TCRdb lists one entry per CDR3 protein and no DNA. This listing includes 65,000 to 90,000 distinct CDR3 sequences. Overall study findings and caveats: In both naive subsets diversity was comparably high, whereas memory CD8+ cells showed much lower diversity. In naive cells, CXCR3-negative and CXCR3-positive subsets had similar TRBV-TRBJ usage; memory cells differed. CXCR3-positive naive cells carried more hydrophobic TRB CDR3s than CXCR3-negative ones.

The length of the CDR3 is 13 residues. CDR1 and CDR2 from the germline V gene are MNHEY and SVGAGI. Sequences were obtained from naive CXCR3+ CD8+ T cells from blood. Specified subset: CD45RO-CCR7+CD27+CD95- naive CD8+ T cells expressing CXCR3 (TNR3+). This receptor was taken from a human donor in good health. Some clones in this sample may be carry-over from other donors' samples. This chain links TRBV6-5 with TRBJ2-7; without DNA, the TCRdb call of TRBD1 cannot be checked. CDR3 amino acids: CASGGDNHYEQYF.